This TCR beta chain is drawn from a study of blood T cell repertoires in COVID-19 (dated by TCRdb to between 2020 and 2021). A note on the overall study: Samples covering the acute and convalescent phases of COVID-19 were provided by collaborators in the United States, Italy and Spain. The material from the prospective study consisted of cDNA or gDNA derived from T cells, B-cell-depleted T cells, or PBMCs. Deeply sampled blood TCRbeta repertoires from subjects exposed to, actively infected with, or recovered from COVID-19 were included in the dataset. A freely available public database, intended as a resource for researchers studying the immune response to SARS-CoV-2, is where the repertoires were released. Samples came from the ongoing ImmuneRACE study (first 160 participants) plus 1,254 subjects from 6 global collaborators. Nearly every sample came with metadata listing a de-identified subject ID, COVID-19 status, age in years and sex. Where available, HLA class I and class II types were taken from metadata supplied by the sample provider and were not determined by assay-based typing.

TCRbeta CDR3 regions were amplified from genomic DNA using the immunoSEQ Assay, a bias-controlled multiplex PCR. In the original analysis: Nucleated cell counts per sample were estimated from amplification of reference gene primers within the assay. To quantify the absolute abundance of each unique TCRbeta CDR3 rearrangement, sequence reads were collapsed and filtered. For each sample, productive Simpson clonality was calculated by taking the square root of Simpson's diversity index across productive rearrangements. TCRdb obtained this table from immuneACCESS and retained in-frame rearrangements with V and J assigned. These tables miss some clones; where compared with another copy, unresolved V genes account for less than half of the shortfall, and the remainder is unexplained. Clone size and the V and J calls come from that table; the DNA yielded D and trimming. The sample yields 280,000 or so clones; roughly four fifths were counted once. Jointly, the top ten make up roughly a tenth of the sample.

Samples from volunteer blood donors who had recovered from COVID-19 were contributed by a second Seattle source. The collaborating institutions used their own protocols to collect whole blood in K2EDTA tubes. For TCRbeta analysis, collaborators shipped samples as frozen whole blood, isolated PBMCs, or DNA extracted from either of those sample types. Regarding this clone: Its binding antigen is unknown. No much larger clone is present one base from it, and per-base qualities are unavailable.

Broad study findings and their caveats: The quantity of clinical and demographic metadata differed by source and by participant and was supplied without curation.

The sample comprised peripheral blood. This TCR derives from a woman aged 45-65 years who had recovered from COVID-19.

The CDR3 amino acid sequence is: CASSSSDRGNQPQHF. The nucleotide sequence is TGTGCCAGTAGTTCATCCGACAGGGGCAATCAGCCCCAGCATTTT. The chain employs TRBV19 and TRBJ1-5; TRBD1 aligns with 7 central bases. Looking up the germline V gene (reference sequence) yields CDR1 LNHDA and CDR2 SQIVND. The CDR3 goes from the cysteine to the phenylalanine over 15 residues. The read is trimmed to its CDR3 DNA, 45 bases read in frame from base 1. At the junction V is shortened by 5 bases and J by 2 bases; bases outside the gene matches: 6. Beyond the CDR3, the reference TRBV19 and TRBJ1-5 genes provide the residues; the full variable domain reads: DGGITQSPKYLFRKEGQNVTLSCEQNLNHDAMYWYRQDPGQGLRLIYYSQIVNDFQKGDIAEGYSVSREKKESFPLTVTSAQKNPTAFYLCASSSSDRGNQPQHFGDGTRLSIL.